Below are 20 T cell receptor beta chains sequenced from a single sample in a study of blood T cell repertoires in COVID-19. The repertoire was sequenced with immunoSEQ multiplex PCR; TCRdb's copy has only in-frame clones and lacks some. Of 200,000 to 300,000 clones listed, around 90% are singletons. Source material: PBMCs or T cells enriched from blood (not recorded which). The receptors stem from a woman between 40 and 55 years old who had been exposed to COVID-19.

The chain carries TRBV28 and TRBJ2-7; possible D gene TRBD2, 5 bases. This CDR3 contains 14 residues. Looked up from germline, CDR1 is MDHEN and CDR2 is SYDVKM. The V gene lost 2 bases and the J gene lost 7 bases, with 15 bases spanning the gap. In nucleotides, the CDR3 is TGTGCCAGCAGTTTAGCGGGTGGGTTTTGGGAGCAGTACTTC. Protein product: CASSLAGGFWEQYF.

The gene calls are TRBV5-4 and TRBJ1-2; 9 bases agree with TRBD1. This CDR3 spans 15 amino acids. Germline V gene data show CDR1 as SGHNT and CDR2 as YYREEE (reference sequence). Trimming at V came to 0 bases and at J to 7 bases, leaving 7 bases not matched to a gene. The CDR3: CASSLDLGQGSGYTF. As DNA, the CDR3 is TGTGCCAGCAGCTTGGATTTAGGACAGGGGTCTGGCTACACCTTC.

The chain links TRBV6-6 to TRBJ1-2; D not certain. Germline assignment: CDR1 MNHNY and CDR2 SVGAGI (reference sequence). The CDR3 sequence is 20 residues long. V dropped 5 bases and J dropped 3 bases, with 31 bases sitting between them. The CDR3 nucleotides read TGTGCCAGCAGTCGATTCAGGCAGGCCCTGGCCGGCCCTTTTGACTATGGCTACACCTTC. Protein product: CASSRFRQALAGPFDYGYTF.

The chain couples TRBV28 to TRBJ1-1, with a possible D match to TRBD1 (6 bases). The CDR3 consists of 12 residues. Trimming stripped 4 bases from V and 4 bases from J, with 7 bases between. Germline lookup yields CDR1 MDHEN and CDR2 SYDVKM. CDR3 amino acids: CASSSQGTEAFF. CDR3 nucleotides: TGTGCCAGCAGTTCACAGGGCACTGAAGCTTTCTTT.

The gene calls are TRBV19 and TRBJ1-2; TRBD1 might be the D (6 bases). Germline CDR1 reads LNHDA; CDR2 reads SQIVND (reference sequence). Trimming took 4 bases from V and 4 from J, leaving 13 bases between them. CDR3 length: 14 amino acids. The CDR3 DNA reads as TGTGCCAGTAGTACGCGACAGGCTATCTATGGCTACACCTTC. Translated: CASSTRQAIYGYTF.

This rearrangement joins TRBV9 to TRBJ2-1, with D possibly TRBD1 on 6 matching bases. The V gene lost 4 bases and the J gene lost 4 bases, with 18 bases spanning the gap. This CDR3 is 16 amino acids long. CDR1 is SGDLS, CDR2 YYNGEE, per germline. CDR3 amino acids: CASSPATGALYNEQFF. The DNA of the CDR3 is TGTGCCAGCAGCCCAGCGACAGGAGCCCTGTACAATGAGCAGTTCTTC.

This clone was detected once. The V gene is TRBV5-5, the J gene TRBJ1-5; D is ambiguous. The CDR3 is 17 residues long. The V end was cut by 1 base, the J end by 1 base, with 15 bases between. Germline V gives CDR1 SGHKS, CDR2 YYEKEE (reference sequence). This CDR3 is CASSLNLGPSSNQPQHF. The CDR3 nucleotides are TGTGCCAGCAGCTTGAATCTAGGTCCCTCGAGCAATCAGCCCCAGCATTTT.

The chain uses TRBV7-9 and TRBJ1-1, with a weak D call TRBD1 (5 bases). V gave up 1 base and J gave up 4 bases, with 13 bases separating them. Germline assignment: CDR1 SEHNR and CDR2 FQNEAQ (reference sequence). This CDR3 comprises 15 residues. CDR3 bases: TGTGCCAGCAGCTTAGAGGGGATTGGCGGCACTGAAGCTTTCTTT. Amino acid sequence: CASSLEGIGGTEAFF.

This clone appeared once. V is TRBV5-6 and J is TRBJ2-7; 7 bases agree with TRBD2. V shed 7 bases, J shed 6 bases, and the junction held 4 bases outside the gene matches. CDR1 is SGHDT, CDR2 YYEEEE, per germline. This CDR3 spans 11 amino acids. CDR3: CASGGRGEQYV. The CDR3 nucleotides are TGTGCCAGCGGGGGGAGGGGCGAGCAGTACGTC.

About this clone itself: A junction boundary mismatches the germline segment, possibly from a read error. The V call is TRBV5-1, the J call TRBJ2-2, with 14 nucleotides matching TRBD2. The CDR3 has 17 residues. Germline V gene lookup returns CDR1 SGHRS and CDR2 YFSETQ. CDR3 protein: CASSQGTSGRNTGELFF. CDR3 DNA: TGTGCCAGCAGCCAGGGGACTAGCGGGAGGAACACCGGGGAGCTGTTTTTT.

This chain joins TRBV24-1 and TRBJ2-2, with D perhaps TRBD1 (7 bases). CDR1 and CDR2 (germline): KGHDR, SFDVKD. This CDR3 is 15 amino acids long. Trimming pared 4 bases from V and 5 bases from J, leaving 13 bases between. The CDR3 reads CATSEVQGRTGELFF. CDR3 bases: TGTGCCACCAGTGAAGTACAGGGGAGGACCGGGGAGCTGTTTTTT.

The rearrangement links TRBV4-3 to TRBJ2-4; perhaps TRBD2 as D (5 bases). The germline gives CDR1 LGHNA, CDR2 YSLEER. V dropped 3 bases and J dropped 9 bases, with 15 bases sitting between them. The CDR3 is made up of 14 amino acids. For the CDR3, the DNA is TGCGCCAGCAGCCAGGCCGCAGAGGAGGTCATTCAGTACTTC. Its translation: CASSQAAEEVIQYF.

The V call is TRBV4-1, the J call TRBJ1-1; tentative D call: TRBD1 (5 bases). V dropped 0 bases and J dropped 3 bases, with 11 bases sitting between them. CDR3 length equals 15 residues. Looked up from germline, CDR1 is MGHRA and CDR2 is YSYEKL. The CDR3 is CASSQEGAYYTEAFF. DNA of the CDR3: TGCGCCAGCAGCCAAGAAGGGGCTTATTACACTGAAGCTTTCTTT.

This clone was seen only once. CDR3 DNA sequence: TGTGCCACCAGTGATATGACGGACAGGGGCGAATCCTACGAGCAGTACGTC. This gives the protein CATSDMTDRGESYEQYV. This chain joins TRBV24-1 and TRBJ2-7; 9 nucleotides line up with TRBD1. There are 17 residues in the CDR3. From germline, CDR1 is KGHDR and CDR2 SFDVKD. The J segment lost 1 base and the V segment lost 3 bases, leaving 9 bases of the junction unmatched.

This clone was observed once. The chain couples TRBV11-3 to TRBJ1-2, with TRBD1 matching over 7 bases. The CDR3 covers 15 residues. After removal of 5 bases from V and 7 bases from J, the junction contained 13 bases not matched to a gene. CDR1 is SGHNT and CDR2 is YENEEA in the germline V gene. As DNA, the CDR3 is TGTGCCAGCAGCGGGCAGGGGGAAATTCCTACTGGCTACACCTTC. Protein: CASSGQGEIPTGYTF.

The chain combines TRBV7-2 with TRBJ1-4; 7 bases fit TRBD1. Per the germline V gene, CDR1 is SGHTA and CDR2 is FQGNSA. There are 16 residues in the CDR3. The V gene end was trimmed by 0 bases and the J gene end by 8 bases; junction bases not matched to a gene: 9. The CDR3 loop is CASSLARAGGGEKLFF. The CDR3 DNA sequence: TGTGCCAGCAGCTTAGCTAGGGCAGGGGGTGGGGAAAAACTGTTTTTT.

CDR3 in amino acids: CASSAGRTGNEQYV. CDR3 nucleotides: TGTGCCAGCAGCGCGGGCCGGACAGGCAACGAGCAGTACGTC. The V call is TRBV11-1, the J call TRBJ2-7; TRBD1 agrees at 7 bases. The J segment lost 5 bases and the V segment lost 5 bases, leaving 9 bases of the junction unmatched. CDR3 length: 14 residues. The germline V gene encodes CDR1 SGHAT and CDR2 FQDESV (reference sequence).

In this sample, this clone turned up once. The V gene is TRBV4-3, the J gene TRBJ2-2; D is perhaps TRBD1 (5 bases). There are 16 residues in the CDR3. Trimming left V 1 base short and J 1 base short, with 10 bases between. The V gene's germline CDR1 is LGHNA and CDR2 YSLEER. The CDR3 here is CASSQVLGQNTGELFF. As DNA, the CDR3 is TGCGCCAGCAGCCAAGTTCTGGGGCAGAACACCGGGGAGCTGTTTTTT.

The CDR3 is CASSEGGREQFF. CDR3 sequence (DNA): TGTGCCAGCAGTGAAGGGGGGCGGGAGCAGTTCTTC. The chain uses TRBV2 and TRBJ2-1, with D possibly being TRBD1 (6 bases). Germline V gene lookup returns CDR1 SNHLY and CDR2 FYNNEI. Trimming took 1 base from V and 10 from J, leaving 8 bases between them. The CDR3 loop spans 12 amino acids. Variable domain in full (rest from reference TRBV2 and TRBJ2-1): EPEVTQTPSHQVTQMGQEVILRCVPISNHLYFYWYRQILGQKVEFLVSFYNNEISEKSEIFDDQFSVERPDGSNFTLKIRSTKLEDSAMYFCASSEGGREQFFGPGTRLTVL.

The V and J genes are TRBV4-2 and TRBJ2-5; tentatively, D is TRBD2 (7 bases). Per the germline V gene, CDR1 is LGHNA and CDR2 is YNFKEQ. This CDR3 is built from 16 residues. V dropped 1 base and J dropped 4 bases, with 16 bases sitting between them. The CDR3 region is CASSQGGGGMGETQYF. The CDR3 bases are TGTGCCAGCAGCCAAGGAGGGGGAGGGATGGGAGAGACCCAGTACTTC.